These T cell receptor beta chains were read from a single sample in a study of T cells in Graves' hyperthyroidism and ophthalmopathy. MiXCR, applied by TCRdb to the multiplex PCR reads, yields one record per CDR3 protein. The sample includes approximately 350,000 distinct CDR3 sequences, approximately 16% of them seen just once. What was sequenced was blood. Receptors were obtained from an older woman with Graves' ophthalmopathy. CDR3s include the opening cysteine and the closing phenylalanine or tryptophan. D genes are given only for firm matches. Not every row has a clone size; where given, it reads once, few, many or a size class.

D: -; J: TRBJ2-7; size: -; V: TRBV14; CDR3: CASSQYASYEQYF; DNA: TGTGCCAGCAGCCAATATGCCTCCTACGAGCAGTACTTC
D: -; J: TRBJ1-6; size: many; V: TRBV2; CDR3: CASIGDRPGSALHF; DNA: TGTGCCAGCATCGGCGACAGGCCGGGTTCGGCCCTCCACTTT
D: -; J: TRBJ1-1; size: few; V: TRBV6-1; CDR3: CASSDRPRTEAFF; DNA: TGTGCCAGCAGTGACAGACCCCGGACTGAAGCTTTCTTT
D: TRBD2; J: TRBJ2-5; size: once; V: TRBV12-3/TRBV12-4; CDR3: CASSLAGGPTGETQYF; DNA: TGTGCCAGCAGCCTAGCGGGAGGGCCGACCGGGGAGACCCAGTACTTC
D: -; J: TRBJ2-1; size: many; V: TRBV30; CDR3: CAWSVGPGPQFF; DNA: TGTGCCTGGTCCGTTGGACCGGGACCGCAGTTCTTC
D: -; J: TRBJ1-5; size: many; V: TRBV12-3/TRBV12-4; CDR3: CASSFFTEGNQPQHF; DNA: TGTGCCAGCAGTTTTTTTACCGAGGGCAATCAGCCCCAGCATTTT
D: -; J: TRBJ1-4; size: many; V: TRBV12-3/TRBV12-4; CDR3: CASSLAGLGEKLFF; DNA: TGTGCCAGCAGTTTAGCGGGGCTCGGGGAAAAACTGTTTTTT
D: -; J: TRBJ2-7; size: many; V: TRBV29-1; CDR3: CSARLAVSYEQYF; DNA: TGCAGCGCCAGATTAGCTGTCTCCTACGAGCAGTACTTC
D: -; J: TRBJ2-7; size: many; V: TRBV18; CDR3: CASSPEQGDYEQYF; DNA: TGTGCCAGCTCACCAGAACAAGGTGACTACGAGCAGTACTTC
D: -; J: TRBJ1-1; size: many; V: TRBV15; CDR3: CATSRDRATEAFF; DNA: TGTGCCACCAGCAGAGATAGGGCCACTGAAGCTTTCTTT
D: TRBD2; J: TRBJ2-7; size: many; V: TRBV2; CDR3: CASSSSGRIYEQYF; DNA: TGTGCCAGCAGTTCCAGCGGGAGAATCTACGAGCAGTACTTC
D: TRBD2; J: TRBJ2-2; size: -; V: TRBV19; CDR3: CASSIRRLAGGTGELFF; DNA: TGTGCCAGTAGTATACGACGGCTAGCGGGAGGGACCGGGGAGCTGTTTTTT
D: -; J: TRBJ2-2; size: -; V: TRBV12-3/TRBV12-4; CDR3: CARSLVRGNHGELFF; DNA: TGTGCCCGCAGTTTGGTCAGGGGTAATCACGGGGAGCTGTTTTTT
D: TRBD2; J: TRBJ2-1; size: many; V: TRBV5-8; CDR3: CASSFSGRAIHEQFF; DNA: TGTGCCAGCAGCTTTAGCGGGAGGGCCATCCATGAGCAGTTCTTC
D: TRBD2; J: TRBJ2-7; size: many; V: TRBV6-1; CDR3: CASTIAGGAYEQYF; DNA: TGTGCCAGCACCATAGCGGGAGGAGCCTACGAGCAGTACTTC
D: -; J: TRBJ1-1; size: -; V: TRBV5-1; CDR3: CASSFQTANTEAFF; DNA: TGCGCCAGCAGCTTTCAGACCGCGAACACTGAAGCTTTCTTT
D: TRBD2; J: TRBJ2-1; size: many; V: TRBV12-3/TRBV12-4; CDR3: CASTIAGEVGEQFF; DNA: TGTGCCAGCACCATAGCGGGAGAGGTCGGTGAGCAGTTCTTC
D: TRBD2; J: TRBJ2-3; size: many; V: TRBV28; CDR3: CASSFSSGMGDTQYF; DNA: TGTGCCAGCAGTTTCTCTAGCGGGATGGGAGATACGCAGTATTTT
D: TRBD2; J: TRBJ2-1; size: few; V: TRBV12-3/TRBV12-4; CDR3: CASSRGLERFNEQFF; DNA: TGTGCCAGCAGTAGAGGACTAGAGAGGTTTAATGAGCAGTTCTTC
D: -; J: TRBJ1-5; size: few; V: TRBV19; CDR3: CASSPQDVSNQPQHF; DNA: TGTGCCAGTAGTCCTCAGGACGTGAGCAATCAGCCCCAGCATTTT
D: -; J: TRBJ2-1; size: -; V: TRBV3-1; CDR3: CASSQRGRVLYNEQFF; DNA: TGTGCCAGCAGCCAAAGGGGACGGGTTCTCTACAATGAGCAGTTCTTC
D: -; J: TRBJ1-1; size: -; V: TRBV4-1; CDR3: CASSHRPRGVTNTEAFF; DNA: TGCGCCAGCAGCCACCGACCTAGGGGCGTGACGAACACTGAAGCTTTCTTT
D: -; J: TRBJ2-7; size: many; V: TRBV7-8; CDR3: CASSSDFPYEQYF; DNA: TGTGCCAGCAGCTCCGACTTTCCCTACGAGCAGTACTTC
D: -; J: TRBJ1-5; size: many; V: TRBV5-6; CDR3: CASSLGGWQIDSNQPQHF; DNA: TGTGCCAGCAGCTTGGGGGGATGGCAGATTGATAGCAATCAGCCCCAGCATTTT
D: -; J: TRBJ2-3; size: few; V: TRBV25-1; CDR3: CASSEVQGTDTQYF; DNA: TGTGCCAGCAGTGAAGTGCAGGGCACAGATACGCAGTATTTT
D: -; J: TRBJ2-7; size: few; V: TRBV7-9; CDR3: CASSHTQGYGVEQYF; DNA: TGTGCCAGCAGCCATACCCAGGGTTACGGGGTCGAGCAGTACTTC
D: TRBD2; J: TRBJ2-1; size: -; V: TRBV14; CDR3: CASSSGTSALNEQFF; DNA: TGTGCCAGCAGCTCCGGGACTAGCGCACTCAATGAGCAGTTCTTC
D: -; J: TRBJ2-7; size: many; V: TRBV11-2; CDR3: CASSFRVGEQYF; DNA: TGTGCCAGCAGCTTTAGGGTCGGGGAGCAGTACTTC
D: -; J: TRBJ2-2; size: few; V: TRBV12-3/TRBV12-4; CDR3: CASSFRTSNTGELFF; DNA: TGTGCCAGCAGTTTTCGGACATCGAACACCGGGGAGCTGTTTTTT
D: -; J: TRBJ2-7; size: few; V: TRBV10-1; CDR3: CASTSRNHEQYF; DNA: TGCGCCAGCACGTCGAGGAATCACGAGCAGTACTTC
D: TRBD1; J: TRBJ1-6; size: -; V: TRBV28; CDR3: CASSLPEQGASSPLHF; DNA: TGTGCCAGCAGCCTTCCCGAACAGGGGGCTAGCTCACCCCTCCACTTT
D: -; J: TRBJ1-2; size: few; V: TRBV12-5; CDR3: CASGLVTQVPNYGYTF; DNA: TGTGCTAGTGGTTTGGTAACGCAGGTCCCTAACTATGGCTACACCTTC
D: -; J: TRBJ2-1; size: many; V: TRBV13; CDR3: CASSPKSVERGYNEQFF; DNA: TGTGCCAGCAGCCCTAAGTCGGTCGAAAGAGGCTACAATGAGCAGTTCTTC
D: TRBD2; J: TRBJ2-1; size: many; V: TRBV28; CDR3: CASSFGGSSYNEQFF; DNA: TGTGCCAGCAGTTTCGGCGGGAGCTCCTACAATGAGCAGTTCTTC
D: -; J: TRBJ1-1; size: many; V: TRBV20-1; CDR3: CSARGQDTEAFF; DNA: TGCAGTGCGCGTGGGCAGGACACTGAAGCTTTCTTT
D: TRBD2; J: TRBJ2-1; size: many; V: TRBV20-1; CDR3: CSAISGSRSYNEQFF; DNA: TGCAGTGCTATTAGCGGGAGCCGCTCCTACAATGAGCAGTTCTTC
D: TRBD1; J: TRBJ2-5; size: many; V: TRBV27; CDR3: CASSLYRGKETQYF; DNA: TGTGCCAGCAGTTTATACAGGGGGAAAGAGACCCAGTACTTC